This T cell receptor (beta chain) came from a study of blood T cell repertoires in COVID-19 (dated by TCRdb to the early 2020s). Background for the entire study: The collaborator samples originated in the United States, Italy and Spain and spanned the acute and convalescent phases of COVID-19. The prospective study material was composed of cDNA or gDNA derived from T cells, B-cell-depleted T cells, or PBMCs. Deeply sampled blood TCRbeta repertoires from subjects exposed to, actively infected with, or recovered from COVID-19 were included in the dataset. A freely available public database, intended as a resource for researchers studying the immune response to SARS-CoV-2, is where the repertoires were released. The samples were drawn from two sources: the first 160 participants of the ongoing ImmuneRACE study, and 1,000 to 1,500 subjects contributed by 6 global collaborators. Sample metadata almost always included a de-identified subject ID, COVID-19 status, age in years and sex. Where HLA class I and class II types were available, the types were taken from metadata supplied by the sample provider, not from assay-based typing.

Whole blood was collected in K2EDTA tubes by collaborating institutions according to the institutions' own protocols. Collaborator samples were shipped for TCRbeta analysis as frozen whole blood, isolated PBMCs, or DNA extracted from either sample type. TCRbeta CDR3 regions were amplified from genomic DNA using the immunoSEQ Assay, a bias-controlled multiplex PCR. Turning to the authors' computational methods: Within the assay, amplification of reference gene primers was used to estimate how many nucleated cells each sample contained. Sequence reads were collapsed and filtered to measure the absolute abundance of every unique TCRbeta CDR3 rearrangement. For each sample, productive Simpson clonality was calculated as the square root of Simpson's diversity index across productive rearrangements. TCRdb stores this immuneACCESS table with in-frame sequences only. Part of the clones is absent; in the studies checked, under half of the shortfall reflects unresolved V genes, and no reason is known for the rest. V, J and clone size reflect that table, while D and trimming were determined from the DNA. The sample data list tens of thousands of clones, and approximately 86% of these were observed just once. The ten largest clones capture around 14% of the sample.

The full study reports these points: The quantity of clinical and demographic metadata differed by source and by participant and was supplied without curation.

At the junction V is shortened by 3 bases and J by 2 bases; bases outside the gene matches: 1. The CDR3 has 14 amino acids, counting the end cysteine and phenylalanine. Left in the record is the CDR3 DNA by itself, 42 bases read in frame from the first base. The germline V gene provides CDR1 SGHRS and CDR2 YFSETQ. Note on this clone: What this receptor recognizes is not known. Per-base quality was not reported, and no clone a single base away is much larger than it.

The TCR originated in a male donor with acute or convalescent COVID-19. The chain joins TRBV5-1 to TRBJ1-2, and TRBD1 matches 10 of the central bases. Sequencing was done on a sample of peripheral blood. The sequenced DNA is TGCGCCAGCAGCTCGGGACAGGGGAACTATGGCTACACCTTC. This yields the protein CASSSGQGNYGYTF.